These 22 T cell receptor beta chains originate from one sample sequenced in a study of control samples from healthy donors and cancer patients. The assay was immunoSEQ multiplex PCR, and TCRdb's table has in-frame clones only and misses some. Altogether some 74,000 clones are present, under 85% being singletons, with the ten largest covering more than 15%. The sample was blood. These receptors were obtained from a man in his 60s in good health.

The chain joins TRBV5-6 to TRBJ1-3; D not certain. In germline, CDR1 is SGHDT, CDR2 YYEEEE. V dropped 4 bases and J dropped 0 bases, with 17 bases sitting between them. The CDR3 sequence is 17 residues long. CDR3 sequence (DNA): TGTGCCAGCAGCCCCCGGTCCCGGTCTTTCTCTGGAAACACCATATATTTT. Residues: CASSPRSRSFSGNTIYF.

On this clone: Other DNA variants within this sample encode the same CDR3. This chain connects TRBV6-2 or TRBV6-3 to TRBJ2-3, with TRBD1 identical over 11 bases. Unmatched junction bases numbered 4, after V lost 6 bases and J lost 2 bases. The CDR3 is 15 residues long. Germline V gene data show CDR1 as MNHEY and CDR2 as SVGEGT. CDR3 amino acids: CASSPGQGATDTQYF. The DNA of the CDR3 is TGTGCCAGCAGCCCCGGACAGGGGGCCACAGATACGCAGTATTTT.

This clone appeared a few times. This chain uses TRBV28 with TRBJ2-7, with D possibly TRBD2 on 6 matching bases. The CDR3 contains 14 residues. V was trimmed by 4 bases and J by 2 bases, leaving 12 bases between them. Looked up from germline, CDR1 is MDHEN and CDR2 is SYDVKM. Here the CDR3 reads CASSWGVYPYEQYF. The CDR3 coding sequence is TGTGCCAGCAGTTGGGGGGTCTATCCCTACGAGCAGTACTTC.

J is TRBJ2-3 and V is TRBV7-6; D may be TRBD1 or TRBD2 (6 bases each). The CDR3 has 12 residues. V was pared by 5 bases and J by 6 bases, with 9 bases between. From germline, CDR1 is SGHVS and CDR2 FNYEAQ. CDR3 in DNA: TGTGCCAGCAGCAGGGGGGCCGATACGCAGTATTTT. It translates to CASSRGADTQYF.

This CDR3 reads CAWSIRGDRSGADTQYF. CDR3 bases: TGTGCCTGGTCGATCCGGGGCGACAGGTCGGGTGCAGATACGCAGTATTTT. The J gene is TRBJ2-3, the V gene TRBV30; weak D call: TRBD1 (6 bases). The V gene lost 5 bases and the J gene lost 4 bases, with 25 bases spanning the gap. CDR1 GTSNPN and CDR2 SVGIG come from the germline V gene (reference sequence). This CDR3 spans 17 amino acids.

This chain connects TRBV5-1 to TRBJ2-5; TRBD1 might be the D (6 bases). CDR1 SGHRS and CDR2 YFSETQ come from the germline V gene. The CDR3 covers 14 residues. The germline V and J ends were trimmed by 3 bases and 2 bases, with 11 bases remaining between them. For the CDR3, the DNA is TGCGCCAGCAGCTCCGGGACACCTCAAGAGACCCAGTACTTC. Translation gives CASSSGTPQETQYF.

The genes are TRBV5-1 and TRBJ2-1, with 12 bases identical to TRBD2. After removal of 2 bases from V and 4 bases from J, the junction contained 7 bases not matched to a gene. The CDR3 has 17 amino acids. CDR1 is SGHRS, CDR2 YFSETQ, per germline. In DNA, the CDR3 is TGCGCCAGCAGCTTCCATACCGGACTAGCGGGATACAATGAGCAGTTCTTC. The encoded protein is CASSFHTGLAGYNEQFF. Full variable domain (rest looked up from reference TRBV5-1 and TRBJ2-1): KAGVTQTPRYLIKTRGQQVTLSCSPISGHRSVSWYQQTPGQGLQFLFEYFSETQRNKGNFPGRFSGRQFSNSRSEMNVSTLELGDSALYLCASSFHTGLAGYNEQFFGPGTRLTVL.

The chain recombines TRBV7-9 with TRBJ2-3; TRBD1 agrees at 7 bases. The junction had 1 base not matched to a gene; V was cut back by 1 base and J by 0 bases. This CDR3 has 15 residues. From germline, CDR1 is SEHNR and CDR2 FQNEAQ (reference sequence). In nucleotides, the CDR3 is TGTGCCAGCAGCTTAGAGACAGGGAGCACAGATACGCAGTATTTT. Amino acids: CASSLETGSTDTQYF.

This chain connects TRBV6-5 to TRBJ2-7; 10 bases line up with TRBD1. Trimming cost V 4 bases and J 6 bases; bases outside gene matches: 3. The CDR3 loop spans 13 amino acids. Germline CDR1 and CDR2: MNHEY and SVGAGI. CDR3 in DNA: TGTGCCAGCAGTTCCGGACAGGGGGGCGAGCAGTACTTC. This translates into CASSSGQGGEQYF.

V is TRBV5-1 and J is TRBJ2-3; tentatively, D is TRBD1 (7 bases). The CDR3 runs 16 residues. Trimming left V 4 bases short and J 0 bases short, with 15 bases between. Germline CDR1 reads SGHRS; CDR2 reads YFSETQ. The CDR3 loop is CASSPSTGRSTDTQYF. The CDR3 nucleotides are TGCGCCAGCAGCCCTTCGACAGGGAGGAGCACAGATACGCAGTATTTT.

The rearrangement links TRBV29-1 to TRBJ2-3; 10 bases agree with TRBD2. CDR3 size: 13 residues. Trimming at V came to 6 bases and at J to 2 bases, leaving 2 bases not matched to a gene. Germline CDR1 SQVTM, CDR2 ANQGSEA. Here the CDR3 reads CSVAGGNTDTQYF. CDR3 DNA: TGCAGCGTAGCGGGAGGGAACACAGATACGCAGTATTTT.

The CDR3 sequence: CASSLDGTIYTGELFF. Here the CDR3 DNA reads TGCGCCAGCAGCTTGGATGGGACTATCTACACCGGGGAGCTGTTTTTT. V usage is TRBV5-1 and J usage is TRBJ2-2; 7 bases map to TRBD2. This CDR3 contains 16 residues. Unmatched junction bases numbered 5, after V lost 0 bases and J lost 3 bases. Germline V gene sequence: CDR1 SGHRS, CDR2 YFSETQ.

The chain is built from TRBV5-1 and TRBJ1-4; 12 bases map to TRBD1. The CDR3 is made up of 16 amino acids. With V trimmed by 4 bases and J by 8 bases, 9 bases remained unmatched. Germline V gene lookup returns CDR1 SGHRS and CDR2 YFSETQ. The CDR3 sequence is CASSPGTGGGQEKLFF. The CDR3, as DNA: TGCGCCAGCAGCCCCGGGACAGGGGGCGGACAAGAAAAACTGTTTTTT.

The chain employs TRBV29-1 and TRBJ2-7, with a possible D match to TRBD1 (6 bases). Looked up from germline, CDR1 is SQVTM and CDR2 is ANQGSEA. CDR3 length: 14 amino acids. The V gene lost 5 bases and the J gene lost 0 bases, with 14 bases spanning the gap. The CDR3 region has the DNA TGCAGCGTTTGTGGGACAACAACCTCCTACGAGCAGTACTTC. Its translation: CSVCGTTTSYEQYF.

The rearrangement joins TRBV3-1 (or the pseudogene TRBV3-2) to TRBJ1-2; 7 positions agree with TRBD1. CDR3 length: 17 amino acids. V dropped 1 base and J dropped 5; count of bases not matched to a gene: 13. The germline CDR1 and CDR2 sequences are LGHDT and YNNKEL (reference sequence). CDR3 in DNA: TGTGCCAGCAGCCAAGGGAAATGGGACAGCTCCTATTATGGCTACACCTTC. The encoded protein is CASSQGKWDSSYYGYTF.

Here the CDR3 reads CASSYSMGQGSPPTDTQYF. DNA for the CDR3: TGTGCCAGCAGTTACTCGATGGGACAGGGGTCCCCGCCCACAGATACGCAGTATTTT. This rearrangement joins TRBV6-2 or TRBV6-3 to TRBJ2-3; TRBD1 aligns across 10 bases. The ends lost 0 bases at V and 2 bases at J; junction bases unmatched: 11. The CDR3 has 19 amino acids. CDR1 is MNHEY, CDR2 SVGEGT, per germline.

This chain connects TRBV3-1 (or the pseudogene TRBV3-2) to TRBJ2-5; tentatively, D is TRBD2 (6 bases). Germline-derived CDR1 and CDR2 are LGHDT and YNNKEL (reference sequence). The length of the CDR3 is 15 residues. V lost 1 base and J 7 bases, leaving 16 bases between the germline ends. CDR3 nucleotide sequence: TGTGCCAGCAGCCAAGGCGGGACTCCCTGGGTGACCCAGTACTTC. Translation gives CASSQGGTPWVTQYF.

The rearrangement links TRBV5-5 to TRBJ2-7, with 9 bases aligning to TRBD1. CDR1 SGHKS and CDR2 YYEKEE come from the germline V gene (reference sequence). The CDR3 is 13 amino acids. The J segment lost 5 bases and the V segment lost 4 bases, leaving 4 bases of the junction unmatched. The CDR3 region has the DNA TGTGCCAGCAGCGTCACAGGGGGCCACGAGCAGTACTTC. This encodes CASSVTGGHEQYF.

The CDR3 region is CASSDSYEQYF. The CDR3 nucleotides are TGTGCCAGCAGCGACTCTTATGAGCAGTACTTC. The V and J genes are TRBV6-2 or TRBV6-3 and TRBJ2-7; D uncertain. Trimming stripped 6 bases from V and 7 bases from J, with 10 bases between. The CDR3 contains 11 residues. Germline CDR1 and CDR2: MNHEY and SVGEGT.

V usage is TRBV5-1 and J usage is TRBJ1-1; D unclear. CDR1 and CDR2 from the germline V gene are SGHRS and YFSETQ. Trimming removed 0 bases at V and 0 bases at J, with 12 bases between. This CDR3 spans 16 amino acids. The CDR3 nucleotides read TGCGCCAGCAGCTTGGGATGGACGGCGATGAACACTGAAGCTTTCTTT. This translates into CASSLGWTAMNTEAFF.

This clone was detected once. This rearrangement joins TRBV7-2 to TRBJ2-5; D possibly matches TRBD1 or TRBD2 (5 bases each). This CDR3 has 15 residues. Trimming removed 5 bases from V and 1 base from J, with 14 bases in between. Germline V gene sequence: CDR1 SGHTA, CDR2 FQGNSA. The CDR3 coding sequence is TGTGCCAGCAGCCTACCATGGGGACCCCAAGAGACCCAGTACTTC. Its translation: CASSLPWGPQETQYF.

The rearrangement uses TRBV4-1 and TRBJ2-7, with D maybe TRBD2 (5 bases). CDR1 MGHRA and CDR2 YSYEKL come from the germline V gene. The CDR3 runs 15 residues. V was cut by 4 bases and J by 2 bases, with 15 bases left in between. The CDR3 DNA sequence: TGCGCCAGCAGCCCCCGGACTCTCGAAGCCTACGAGCAGTACTTC. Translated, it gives CASSPRTLEAYEQYF.